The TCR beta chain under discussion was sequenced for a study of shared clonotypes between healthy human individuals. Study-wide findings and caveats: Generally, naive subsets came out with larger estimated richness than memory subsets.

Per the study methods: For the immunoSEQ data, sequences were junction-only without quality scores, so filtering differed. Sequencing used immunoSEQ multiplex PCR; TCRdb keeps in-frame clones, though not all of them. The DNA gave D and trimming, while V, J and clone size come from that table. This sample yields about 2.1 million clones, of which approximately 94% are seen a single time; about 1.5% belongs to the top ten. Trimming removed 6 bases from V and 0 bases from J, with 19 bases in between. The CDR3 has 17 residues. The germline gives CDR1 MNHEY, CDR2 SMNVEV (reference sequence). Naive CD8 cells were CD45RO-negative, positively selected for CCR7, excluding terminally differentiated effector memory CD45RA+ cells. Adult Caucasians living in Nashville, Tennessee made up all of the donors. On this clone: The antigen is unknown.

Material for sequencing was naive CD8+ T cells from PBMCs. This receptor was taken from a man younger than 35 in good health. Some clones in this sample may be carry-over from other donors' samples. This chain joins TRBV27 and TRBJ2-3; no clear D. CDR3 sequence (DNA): TGTGCCAGCAGAGGTCGGTTGAGATTGGAGAGCACAGATACGCAGTATTTT. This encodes CASRGRLRLESTDTQYF.